This TCR beta chain derives from a study of cytomegalovirus exposure and HLA in healthy donors. V lost 0 bases to trimming and J lost 2 bases, with 8 bases between them. The CDR3 contains 15 residues. Germline CDR1 and CDR2: SGDLS and YYNGEE. Clones were sequenced by immunoSEQ multiplex PCR, and TCRdb holds only the in-frame ones, with some missing. This table has about 73,000 clones, 94% appearing once. The source of this sequence is a young woman in good health and CMV-seronegative. The J gene is TRBJ2-2, the V gene TRBV9; tentative D call: TRBD1 (5 bases). The sample taken for sequencing was PBMCs. CDR3 DNA: TGTGCCAGCAGCGTAGGGACACTTAACACCGGGGAGCTGTTTTTT. Translation gives CASSVGTLNTGELFF. The full variable domain, its missing parts supplied by reference TRBV9 and TRBJ2-2, is DSGVTQTPKHLITATGQRVTLRCSPRSGDLSVYWYQQSLDQGLQFLIQYYNGEERAKGNILERFSAQQFPDLHSELNLSSLELGDSALYFCASSVGTLNTGELFFGEGSRLTVL.